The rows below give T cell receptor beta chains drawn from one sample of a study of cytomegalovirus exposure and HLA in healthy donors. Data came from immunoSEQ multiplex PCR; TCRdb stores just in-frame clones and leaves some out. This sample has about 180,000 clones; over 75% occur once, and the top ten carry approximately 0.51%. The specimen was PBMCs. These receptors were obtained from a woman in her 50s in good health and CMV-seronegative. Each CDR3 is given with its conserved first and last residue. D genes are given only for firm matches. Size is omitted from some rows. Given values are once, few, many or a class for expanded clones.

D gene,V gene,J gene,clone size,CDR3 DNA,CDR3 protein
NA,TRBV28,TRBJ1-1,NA,TGTGCCAGCAGCCGGATCAGGGACATGAGGACTGAAGCTTTCTTT,CASSRIRDMRTEAFF
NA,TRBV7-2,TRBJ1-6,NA,TGTGCCAGCAGCTTAGACAGATATAATTCACCCCTCCACTTT,CASSLDRYNSPLHF
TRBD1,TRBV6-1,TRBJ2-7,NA,TGTGCCAGCAGTTCCGAGACAGGGTGGATTTACGAGCAGTACTTC,CASSSETGWIYEQYF
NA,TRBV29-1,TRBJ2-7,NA,TGCAGCGTATATCGGGGGAACAACCCCTACGAGCAGTACTTC,CSVYRGNNPYEQYF
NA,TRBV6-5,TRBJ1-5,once,TGTGCCACCTCCCCCGTGACAGGTAGCAATCAGCCCCAGCATTTT,CATSPVTGSNQPQHF
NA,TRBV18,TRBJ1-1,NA,TGTGCCAGCTCTCAGGGTATAGGCACTGAAGCTTTCTTT,CASSQGIGTEAFF
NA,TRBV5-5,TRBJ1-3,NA,TGTGCCAGCAGCTTGGTTAGACAGCGCTCTGGAAACACCATATATTTT,CASSLVRQRSGNTIYF
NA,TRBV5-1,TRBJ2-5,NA,TGCGCCAGCAGCGGGGGGGGGCCGCAAGAGACCCAGTACTTC,CASSGGGPQETQYF
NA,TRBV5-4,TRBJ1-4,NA,TGCGCCAGCAGCCAAGGAGTGGTCTTGGCGACTAATGAAAAACTGTTTTTT,CASSQGVVLATNEKLFF
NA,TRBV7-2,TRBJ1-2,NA,TGTGCCAGCAGCTTACAGGGTTATGGCTACACCTTC,CASSLQGYGYTF
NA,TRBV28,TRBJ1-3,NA,TGTGCCAGCAGGCAGGGATCGGGTGGAAACACCATATATTTT,CASRQGSGGNTIYF
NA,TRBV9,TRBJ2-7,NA,TGTGCCAGCAGCGTAGGAGGGGGGGTCGGAACCTACGAGCAGTACTTC,CASSVGGGVGTYEQYF
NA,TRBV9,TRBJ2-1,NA,TGTGCCAGCAGCGCCATGGCGGGATCCCACAATGAGCAGTTCTTC,CASSAMAGSHNEQFF
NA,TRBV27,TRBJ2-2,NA,TGTGCCAGCAGTTTTGGCCAGGGTAGTGCCGGGGAGCTGTTTTTT,CASSFGQGSAGELFF
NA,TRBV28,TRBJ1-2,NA,TGTGCCAGCAGTTCCCAGGTCCTCGGCTACACCTTC,CASSSQVLGYTF
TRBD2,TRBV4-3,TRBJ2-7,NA,TGCGCCAGCAGCCAAAGGATGGTTAGCGGGGGGCCCTCCCACGAGCAGTACTTC,CASSQRMVSGGPSHEQYF
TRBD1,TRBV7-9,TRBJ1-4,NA,TGTGCCAGCAGCGTTGGGACAGGGGAAAAACTGTTTTTT,CASSVGTGEKLFF
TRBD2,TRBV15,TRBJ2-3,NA,TGTGCCACCAGCAGAGATAGTAGCGGGCTTAGCACAGATACGCAGTATTTT,CATSRDSSGLSTDTQYF
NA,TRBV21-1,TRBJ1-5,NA,TGTGCCACCAATAGAGGACACAGGGGAGGCAATCAGCCCCAGCATTTT,CATNRGHRGGNQPQHF